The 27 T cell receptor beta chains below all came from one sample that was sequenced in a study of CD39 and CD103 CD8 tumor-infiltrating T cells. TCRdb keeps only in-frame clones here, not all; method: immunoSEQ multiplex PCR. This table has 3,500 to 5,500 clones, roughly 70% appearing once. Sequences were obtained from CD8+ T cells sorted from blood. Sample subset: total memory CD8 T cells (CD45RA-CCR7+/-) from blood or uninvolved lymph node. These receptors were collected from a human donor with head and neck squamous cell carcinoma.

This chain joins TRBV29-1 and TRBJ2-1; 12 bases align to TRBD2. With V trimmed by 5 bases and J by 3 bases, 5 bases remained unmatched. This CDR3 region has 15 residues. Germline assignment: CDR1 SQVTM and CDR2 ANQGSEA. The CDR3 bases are TGCAGCGTTCTGCTAGCGGGGGGGAACTACAATGAGCAGTTCTTC. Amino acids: CSVLLAGGNYNEQFF.

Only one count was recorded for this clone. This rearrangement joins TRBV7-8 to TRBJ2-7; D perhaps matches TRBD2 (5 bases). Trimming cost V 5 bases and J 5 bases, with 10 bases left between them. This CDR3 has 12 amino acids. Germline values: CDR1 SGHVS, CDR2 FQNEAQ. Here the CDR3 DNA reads TGTGCCAGCAGCCGGGAACGGGACGAGCAGTACTTC. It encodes CASSRERDEQYF.

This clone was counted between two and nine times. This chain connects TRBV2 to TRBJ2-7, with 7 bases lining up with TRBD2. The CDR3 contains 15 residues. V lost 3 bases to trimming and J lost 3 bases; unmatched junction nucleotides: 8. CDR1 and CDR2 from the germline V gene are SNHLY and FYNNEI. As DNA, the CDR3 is TGTGCCAGCAGTGATATCGGTGCGGGGGTCTACGAGCAGTACTTC. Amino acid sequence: CASSDIGAGVYEQYF.

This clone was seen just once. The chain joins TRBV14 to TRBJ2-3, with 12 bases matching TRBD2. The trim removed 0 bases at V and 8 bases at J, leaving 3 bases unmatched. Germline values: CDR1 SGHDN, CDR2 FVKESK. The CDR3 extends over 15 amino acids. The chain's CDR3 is CASSQESSGGGTQYF. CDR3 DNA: TGTGCCAGCAGCCAAGAATCTAGCGGGGGGGGTACGCAGTATTTT.

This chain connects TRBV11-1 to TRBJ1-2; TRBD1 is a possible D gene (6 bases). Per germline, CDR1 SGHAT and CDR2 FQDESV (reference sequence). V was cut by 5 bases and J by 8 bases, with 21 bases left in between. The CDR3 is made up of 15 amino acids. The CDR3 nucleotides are TGTGCCAGCAGCAGACCGACAGGCCCCCAGGAGGGCTACACCTTC. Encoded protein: CASSRPTGPQEGYTF.

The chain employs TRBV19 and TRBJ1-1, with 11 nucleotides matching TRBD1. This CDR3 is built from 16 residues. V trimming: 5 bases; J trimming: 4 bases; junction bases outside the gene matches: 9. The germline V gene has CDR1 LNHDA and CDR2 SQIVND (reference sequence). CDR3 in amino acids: CASSARTGGAFTEAFF. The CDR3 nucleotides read TGTGCCAGTAGTGCGCGGACAGGGGGCGCTTTCACTGAAGCTTTCTTT.

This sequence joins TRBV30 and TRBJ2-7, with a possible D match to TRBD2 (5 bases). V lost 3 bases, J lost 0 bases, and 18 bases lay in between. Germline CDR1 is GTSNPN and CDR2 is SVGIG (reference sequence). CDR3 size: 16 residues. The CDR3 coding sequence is TGTGCCTGGAGGGGAGTTGGACCGCACACCTCCTACGAGCAGTACTTC. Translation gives CAWRGVGPHTSYEQYF.

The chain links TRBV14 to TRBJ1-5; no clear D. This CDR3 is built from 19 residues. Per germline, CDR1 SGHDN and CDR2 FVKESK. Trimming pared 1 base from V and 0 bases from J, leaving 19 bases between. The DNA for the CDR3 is TGTGCCAGCAGCCAAGTATCGCACCCTTCACAAGATAGCAATCAGCCCCAGCATTTT. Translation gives CASSQVSHPSQDSNQPQHF.

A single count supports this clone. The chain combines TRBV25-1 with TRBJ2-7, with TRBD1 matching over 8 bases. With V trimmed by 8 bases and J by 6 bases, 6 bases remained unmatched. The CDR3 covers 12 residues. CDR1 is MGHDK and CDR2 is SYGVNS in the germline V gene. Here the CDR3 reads CASGTGGIEQYF. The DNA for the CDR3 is TGTGCCAGCGGTACAGGGGGGATCGAGCAGTACTTC.

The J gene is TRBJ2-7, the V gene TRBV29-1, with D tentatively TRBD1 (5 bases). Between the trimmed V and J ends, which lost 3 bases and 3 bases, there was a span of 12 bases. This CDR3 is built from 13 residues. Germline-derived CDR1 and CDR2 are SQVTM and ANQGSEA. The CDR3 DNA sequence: TGCAGCGTTGAGGAAGGGGTAGGCTACGAGCAGTACTTC. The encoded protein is CSVEEGVGYEQYF.

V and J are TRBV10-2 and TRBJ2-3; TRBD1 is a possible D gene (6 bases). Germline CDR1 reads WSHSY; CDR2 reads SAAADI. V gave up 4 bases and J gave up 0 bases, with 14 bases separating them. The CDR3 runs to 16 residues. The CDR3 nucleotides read TGCGCCAGCAGTGGCCGGGACACTTCTAGCACAGATACGCAGTATTTT. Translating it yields CASSGRDTSSTDTQYF.

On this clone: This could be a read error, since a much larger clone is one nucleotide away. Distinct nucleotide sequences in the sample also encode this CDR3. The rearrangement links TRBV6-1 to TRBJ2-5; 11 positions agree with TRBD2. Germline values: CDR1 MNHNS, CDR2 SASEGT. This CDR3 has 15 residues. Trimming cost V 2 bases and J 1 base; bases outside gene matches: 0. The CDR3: CASSELAGGQETQYF. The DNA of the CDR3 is TGTGCCAGCAGTGAACTAGCGGGGGGCCAAGAGACCCAGTACTTC.

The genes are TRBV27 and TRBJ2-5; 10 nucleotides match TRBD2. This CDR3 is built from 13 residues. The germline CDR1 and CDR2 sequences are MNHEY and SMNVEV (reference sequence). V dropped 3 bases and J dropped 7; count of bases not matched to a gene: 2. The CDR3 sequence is CASSFSSGGTQYF. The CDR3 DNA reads TGTGCCAGCAGTTTTTCTAGCGGGGGGACCCAGTACTTC.

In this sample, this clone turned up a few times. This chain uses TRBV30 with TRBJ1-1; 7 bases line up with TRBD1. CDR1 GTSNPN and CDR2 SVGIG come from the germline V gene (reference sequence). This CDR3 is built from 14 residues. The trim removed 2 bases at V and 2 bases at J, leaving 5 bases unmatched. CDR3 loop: CAWSRGQGNTEAFF. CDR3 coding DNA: TGTGCCTGGAGTAGGGGGCAGGGCAACACTGAAGCTTTCTTT.

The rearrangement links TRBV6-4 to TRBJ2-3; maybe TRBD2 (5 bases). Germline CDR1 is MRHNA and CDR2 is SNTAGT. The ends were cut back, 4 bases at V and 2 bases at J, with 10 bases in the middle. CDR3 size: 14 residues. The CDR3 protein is CASSGSGDTDTQYF. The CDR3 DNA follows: TGTGCCAGCAGTGGATCCGGGGACACAGATACGCAGTATTTT.

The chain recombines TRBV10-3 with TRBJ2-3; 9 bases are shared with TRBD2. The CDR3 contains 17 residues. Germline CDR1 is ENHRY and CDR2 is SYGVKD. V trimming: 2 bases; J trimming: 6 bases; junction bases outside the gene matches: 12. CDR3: CAISEETSGLVADTQYF. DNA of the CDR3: TGTGCCATCAGTGAGGAGACTAGCGGCCTTGTTGCGGATACGCAGTATTTT.

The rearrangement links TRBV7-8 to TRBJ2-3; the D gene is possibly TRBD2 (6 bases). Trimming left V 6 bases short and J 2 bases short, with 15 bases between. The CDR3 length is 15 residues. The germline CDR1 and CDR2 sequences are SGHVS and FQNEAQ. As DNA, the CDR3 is TGTGCCAGCAGTGAAATGCGGGGTGACACAGATACGCAGTATTTT. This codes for CASSEMRGDTDTQYF.

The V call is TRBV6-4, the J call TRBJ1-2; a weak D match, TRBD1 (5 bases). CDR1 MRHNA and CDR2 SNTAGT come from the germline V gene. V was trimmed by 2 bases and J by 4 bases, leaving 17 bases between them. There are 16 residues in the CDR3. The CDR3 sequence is CASSDGSDSSSYGYTF. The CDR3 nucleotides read TGTGCCAGCAGTGACGGGTCTGACAGCTCTTCCTATGGCTACACCTTC.

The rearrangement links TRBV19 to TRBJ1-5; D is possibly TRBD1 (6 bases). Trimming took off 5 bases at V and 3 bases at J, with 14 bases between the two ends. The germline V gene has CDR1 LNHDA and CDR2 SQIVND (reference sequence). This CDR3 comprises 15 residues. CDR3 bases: TGTGCCAGTAGTCCGGGCAGGGGTGACAATCAGCCCCAGCATTTT. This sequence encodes CASSPGRGDNQPQHF.

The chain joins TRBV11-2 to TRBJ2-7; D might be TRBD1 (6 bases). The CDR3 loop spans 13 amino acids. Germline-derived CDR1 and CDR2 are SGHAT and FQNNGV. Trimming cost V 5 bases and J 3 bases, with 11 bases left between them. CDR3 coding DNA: TGTGCCAGCAGCGGGGACAAGAACTACGAGCAGTACTTC. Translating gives CASSGDKNYEQYF.

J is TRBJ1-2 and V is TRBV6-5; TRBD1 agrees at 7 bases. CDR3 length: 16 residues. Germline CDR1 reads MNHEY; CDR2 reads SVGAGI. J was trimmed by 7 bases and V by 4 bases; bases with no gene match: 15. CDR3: CASSSDTGEGISGYTF. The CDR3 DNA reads TGTGCCAGCAGTTCGGACACAGGGGAAGGAATTTCTGGCTACACCTTC.

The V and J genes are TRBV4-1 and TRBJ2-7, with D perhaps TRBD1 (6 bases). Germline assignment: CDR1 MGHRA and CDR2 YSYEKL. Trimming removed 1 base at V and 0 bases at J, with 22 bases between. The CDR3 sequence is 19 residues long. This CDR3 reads CASSQVPSLPGQYSYEQYF. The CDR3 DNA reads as TGCGCCAGCAGCCAAGTTCCGAGTTTGCCGGGACAATACTCCTACGAGCAGTACTTC.

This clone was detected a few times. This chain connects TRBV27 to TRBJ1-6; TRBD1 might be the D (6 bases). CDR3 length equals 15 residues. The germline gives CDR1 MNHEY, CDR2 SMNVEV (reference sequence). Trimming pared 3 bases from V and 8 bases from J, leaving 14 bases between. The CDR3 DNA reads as TGTGCCAGCAGTTTTTCGCGAGGGGGGGATTCACCCCTCCACTTT. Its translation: CASSFSRGGDSPLHF.

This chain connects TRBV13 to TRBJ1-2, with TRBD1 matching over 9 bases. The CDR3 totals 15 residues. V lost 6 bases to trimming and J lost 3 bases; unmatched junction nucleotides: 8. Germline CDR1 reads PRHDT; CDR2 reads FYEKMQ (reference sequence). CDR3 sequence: CASRTGGGFDYGYTF. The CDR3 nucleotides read TGTGCCAGCAGGACAGGGGGGGGGTTCGACTATGGCTACACCTTC.

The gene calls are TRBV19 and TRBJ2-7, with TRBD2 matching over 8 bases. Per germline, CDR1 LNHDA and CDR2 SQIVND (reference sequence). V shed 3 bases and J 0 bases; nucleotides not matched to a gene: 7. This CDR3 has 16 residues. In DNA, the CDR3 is TGTGCCAGTAGTATTATGACTAGCGACAGCTCCTACGAGCAGTACTTC. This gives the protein CASSIMTSDSSYEQYF. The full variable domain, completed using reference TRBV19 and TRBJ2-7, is DGGITQSPKYLFRKEGQNVTLSCEQNLNHDAMYWYRQDPGQGLRLIYYSQIVNDFQKGDIAEGYSVSREKKESFPLTVTSAQKNPTAFYLCASSIMTSDSSYEQYFGPGTRLTVT.

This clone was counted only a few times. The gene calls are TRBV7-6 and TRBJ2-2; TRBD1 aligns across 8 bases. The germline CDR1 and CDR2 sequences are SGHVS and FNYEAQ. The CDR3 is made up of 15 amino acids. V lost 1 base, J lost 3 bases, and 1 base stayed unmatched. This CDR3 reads CASSLVTGDTGELFF. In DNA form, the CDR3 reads TGTGCCAGCAGCTTAGTGACAGGGGACACCGGGGAGCTGTTTTTT.

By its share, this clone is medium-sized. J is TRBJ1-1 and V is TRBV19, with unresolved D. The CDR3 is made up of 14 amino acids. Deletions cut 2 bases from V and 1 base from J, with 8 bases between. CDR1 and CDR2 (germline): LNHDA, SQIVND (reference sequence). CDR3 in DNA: TGTGCCAGTAGTATAAGCGGCTGGAACACTGAAGCTTTCTTT. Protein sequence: CASSISGWNTEAFF.